A single sample is the source of the 25 T cell receptor beta chains below, sequenced in a study of CD8 T cells in acute hepatitis C reinfection. Findings of the study overall: Overrepresentation in the naive pool did not explain the preferential TRBV04 and TRBV06 usage seen in all groups.

Described time point: acute HCV infection, within 168 days of estimated infection date. Hepatitis C virus-specific T cells were sequenced directly ex vivo without in vitro expansion. TCRdb's table, derived via immunoSEQ multiplex PCR, lists solely in-frame clones and lacks some. The data show roughly 1,300 clones, with approximately 48% seen just once and 7.5% to 8.5% held by the top ten. The sequences come from HCV NS3-1073 tetramer-sorted CD8+ T cells from PBMCs, collected during acute infection. Receptors originate from a woman aged 18-30 years with chronic hepatitis C.

Notes on this clone: In the same sample, other DNA sequences code for this CDR3. V and J are TRBV4-2 and TRBJ2-7, with D possibly TRBD2 on 7 matching bases. V was shortened by 0 bases and J by 2 bases, with 14 bases between the two germline ends. Germline V CDR1 and CDR2: LGHNA, YNFKEQ. This CDR3 comprises 16 residues. The DNA for the CDR3 is TGTGCCAGCAGCCAAGAAGGGGCGGGGGCCCCCTACGAGCAGTACTTC. This encodes CASSQEGAGAPYEQYF.

The genes are TRBV4-2 and TRBJ2-7; 8 bases are shared with TRBD2. The CDR3 runs to 16 residues. Germline CDR1 is LGHNA and CDR2 is YNFKEQ. V lost 6 bases, J lost 2 bases, and 12 bases stayed unmatched. The CDR3 bases are TGTGCCAGCAGTCCAGAGGCGCGGGGGGCCCCCTACGAGCAGTACTTC. Protein: CASSPEARGAPYEQYF.

Judged by abundance, this clone is medium-sized. The V call is TRBV23-1, the J call TRBJ1-1; D gene uncertain. TRBV23-1 is an ORF; its function is uncertain. The germline V and J ends were trimmed by 6 bases and 1 base, with 3 bases remaining between them. CDR3 length equals 11 residues. CDR3: CASRGNTEAFF. CDR3 nucleotide sequence: TGCGCCAGCAGGGGGAACACTGAAGCTTTCTTT.

This clone was observed a few times. The CDR3 DNA follows: TGTGCCAGCACCTATAATGAGGGCTATGGCTACACCTTC. It codes for CASTYNEGYGYTF. The chain links TRBV9 to TRBJ1-2; the D is unclear. There are 13 residues in the CDR3. Germline V gene data show CDR1 as SGDLS and CDR2 as YYNGEE. Trimming left V 6 bases short and J 4 bases short, with 13 bases between.

J is TRBJ1-1 and V is TRBV4-2; no firm D call. Germline lookup yields CDR1 LGHNA and CDR2 YNFKEQ. V was pared by 5 bases and J by 7 bases, with 17 bases between. This CDR3 is 14 amino acids long. The CDR3 sequence: CASSLLTREHEAFF. CDR3 nucleotide sequence: TGTGCCAGCAGCTTGCTGACGAGGGAGCATGAAGCTTTCTTT.

The genes are TRBV11-2 and TRBJ2-1, with 7 bases fitting TRBD2. Germline CDR1 SGHAT, CDR2 FQNNGV. Germline trimming cut 2 bases from V and 3 bases from J; bases unmatched to any gene: 4. This CDR3 contains 15 residues. Here the CDR3 reads CASSLLADNYNEQFF. CDR3 in DNA: TGTGCCAGCAGCTTACTAGCGGACAACTACAATGAGCAGTTCTTC.

By its share, this clone is large. Other DNA sequences in the sample encode the same CDR3. J is TRBJ1-1 and V is TRBV4-2; perhaps TRBD1 as D (5 bases). Looked up from germline, CDR1 is LGHNA and CDR2 is YNFKEQ. The CDR3 runs 13 residues. V lost 0 bases and J 4 bases, leaving 6 bases between the germline ends. The CDR3 coding sequence is TGTGCCAGCAGCCAAGAAAGGGGCACTGAAGCTTTCTTT. Translated, it gives CASSQERGTEAFF.

V and J are TRBV9 and TRBJ2-5; 9 nucleotides agree with TRBD2. Germline V lookup: CDR1 SGDLS, CDR2 YYNGEE. Losses at the gene ends were 0 bases for V and 0 bases for J; bases not matched to a gene: 6. CDR3 length: 17 amino acids. The CDR3 DNA is TGTGCCAGCAGCGTAGTCGGGAGCGGGGGGTACCAAGAGACCCAGTACTTC. Translation: CASSVVGSGGYQETQYF.

This chain joins TRBV13 and TRBJ2-7, with D perhaps matching TRBD1 or TRBD2 (5 bases each). Trimming shortened V by 9 bases and J by 2 bases, and 17 bases separated the two germline ends. Germline values: CDR1 PRHDT, CDR2 FYEKMQ (reference sequence). This CDR3 contains 14 residues. CDR3 in DNA: TGTGCCAGTAGCGCAGGGCCCCAGGCCTACGAGCAGTACTTC. Protein sequence: CASSAGPQAYEQYF.

DNA of the CDR3: TGTGCCAGCAGCCAAGATGCACAGGGGGCCCCCTACGAGCAGTACTTC. This gives the protein CASSQDAQGAPYEQYF. The chain joins TRBV4-2 to TRBJ2-7; 9 positions match TRBD1. Per germline, CDR1 LGHNA and CDR2 YNFKEQ. V was clipped by 0 bases and J by 2 bases; unmatched bases: 5. The CDR3 contains 16 residues.

This clone was detected a few times. The chain joins TRBV11-2 to TRBJ2-3; 10 positions match TRBD2. J was trimmed by 1 base and V by 0 bases; bases with no gene match: 4. This CDR3 is built from 17 residues. Germline CDR1 reads SGHAT; CDR2 reads FQNNGV. The CDR3 DNA follows: TGTGCCAGCAGCTTAGAAGGACTAGCGGCCGGCACAGATACGCAGTATTTT. Protein: CASSLEGLAAGTDTQYF.

J is TRBJ2-3 and V is TRBV4-1, with a tentative D call TRBD1 (6 bases). Trimming removed 0 bases at V and 0 bases at J, with 22 bases between. CDR3 length equals 20 residues. CDR1 and CDR2 from the germline V gene are MGHRA and YSYEKL. The CDR3 protein is CASSQDYAGAMGASTDTQYF. The CDR3, as DNA: TGCGCCAGCAGCCAAGATTATGCGGGTGCCATGGGGGCTAGCACAGATACGCAGTATTTT.

This clone has only one observation. The chain joins TRBV7-2 to TRBJ2-5; 11 bases align to TRBD2. Looked up from germline, CDR1 is SGHTA and CDR2 is FQGNSA. Trimming cost V 1 base and J 2 bases; bases outside gene matches: 6. This CDR3 spans 17 amino acids. The CDR3 loop is CASSLVSSGGYQETQYF. As DNA, the CDR3 is TGTGCCAGCAGCTTAGTATCTAGCGGGGGGTATCAAGAGACCCAGTACTTC.

The chain couples TRBV5-4 to TRBJ1-1, with TRBD1 identical over 7 bases. V lost 3 bases and J lost 3; bases outside the gene matches: 2. This CDR3 region has 13 residues. Germline values: CDR1 SGHNT, CDR2 YYREEE (reference sequence). The CDR3 loop reads CASSSGTDTEAFF. In DNA, the CDR3 is TGTGCCAGCAGCTCTGGGACAGACACTGAAGCTTTCTTT.

There are a few counts of this clone. This sequence joins TRBV5-8 and TRBJ2-1, with 8 nucleotides matching TRBD1. The V gene end was trimmed by 4 bases and the J gene end by 4 bases; junction bases not matched to a gene: 13. The CDR3 runs to 17 residues. Germline V gene data show CDR1 as SGHTS and CDR2 as YDEGEE. This CDR3 is CASSPLTGDARYNEQFF. As DNA, the CDR3 is TGTGCCAGCAGCCCCTTGACAGGGGACGCAAGGTACAATGAGCAGTTCTTC.

V is TRBV4-2 and J is TRBJ2-2, with 11 bases lining up with TRBD2. This CDR3 has 17 amino acids. V lost 0 bases to trimming and J lost 7 bases; unmatched junction nucleotides: 7. Germline V lookup: CDR1 LGHNA, CDR2 YNFKEQ. The CDR3 spells CASSQEISGGAYGELFF. As DNA, the CDR3 is TGTGCCAGCAGCCAAGAGATTAGCGGGGGGGCGTACGGGGAGCTGTTTTTT.

This clone was seen only a few times. V is TRBV11-2 and J is TRBJ2-1, with 8 nucleotides matching TRBD2. V shed 0 bases, J shed 7 bases, and the junction held 11 bases outside the gene matches. The CDR3 has 17 residues. Germline V CDR1 and CDR2: SGHAT, FQNNGV. The chain's CDR3 is CASSLDGFAGGGNEQFF. Here the CDR3 DNA reads TGTGCCAGCAGCTTAGATGGCTTTGCGGGGGGCGGAAATGAGCAGTTCTTC.

The chain has TRBV5-6 and TRBJ2-3; 10 nucleotides align to TRBD2. The CDR3 consists of 18 residues. Germline CDR1 is SGHDT and CDR2 is YYEEEE. The V gene end was trimmed by 0 bases and the J gene end by 3 bases; junction bases not matched to a gene: 10. DNA for the CDR3: TGTGCCAGCAGCTTGGGAGGTGGTAGCGGGGGGTTTACAGATACGCAGTATTTT. This sequence encodes CASSLGGGSGGFTDTQYF. The full variable domain, in which reference TRBV5-6 and TRBJ2-3 provide the parts outside the CDR3, is DAGVTQSPTHLIKTRGQQVTLRCSPKSGHDTVSWYQQALGQGPQFIFQYYEEEERQRGNFPDRFSGHQFPNYSSELNVNALLLGDSALYLCASSLGGGSGGFTDTQYFGPGTRLTVL.

V and J are TRBV6-1 and TRBJ2-5, with 9 nucleotides matching TRBD2. After removal of 7 bases from V and 1 base from J, the junction contained 4 bases not matched to a gene. The germline V gene has CDR1 MNHNS and CDR2 SASEGT. This CDR3 is 14 amino acids long. Written as DNA, the CDR3 is TGTGCCAGCACCCTAGCGGGGACCCAAGAGACCCAGTACTTC. Translated, it gives CASTLAGTQETQYF.

This clone appeared a few times. The same CDR3 can be traced to other DNA sequences in this sample. This rearrangement joins TRBV4-3 to TRBJ2-2, with D possibly being TRBD1 (6 bases). The CDR3 is 15 residues long. Trimming removed 0 bases from V and 6 bases from J, with 11 bases in between. CDR1 and CDR2 (germline): LGHNA, YSLEER. This CDR3 is CASSQEVGAPGELFF. The DNA of the CDR3 is TGCGCCAGCAGCCAAGAGGTGGGGGCTCCCGGGGAGCTGTTTTTT.

Turning to this clone: At one end, the junction sequence differs from germline, possibly due to a read error. The gene calls are TRBV4-2 and TRBJ2-7; 8 bases align to TRBD1. The CDR3 has 16 amino acids. Germline CDR1 LGHNA, CDR2 YNFKEQ. CDR3 in amino acids: CTSSQESQGAPYEQYF. CDR3 sequence (DNA): TGTACCAGCAGCCAAGAGAGCCAGGGGGCCCCCTACGAGCAGTACTTC.

This clone counts as large. The rearrangement links TRBV27 to TRBJ2-2; maybe TRBD1 (6 bases). From germline, CDR1 is MNHEY and CDR2 SMNVEV (reference sequence). The CDR3 sequence is 18 residues long. The V end lost 5 bases, the J end lost 0 bases, and 19 bases lay between the germline ends. CDR3 nucleotides: TGTGCCAGCAGTGGAAGTGTAGTTGGGGGCGCGAACACCGGGGAGCTGTTTTTT. Protein product: CASSGSVVGGANTGELFF.

Only a few counts were recorded for this clone. The chain uses TRBV4-2 and TRBJ2-7; D might be TRBD1 or TRBD2, each matching 6 bases. V was shortened by 0 bases and J by 2 bases, with 14 bases between the two germline ends. There are 16 residues in the CDR3. CDR1 and CDR2 from the germline V gene are LGHNA and YNFKEQ. CDR3: CASSQEESGAPYEQYF. The CDR3 DNA sequence: TGTGCCAGCAGCCAAGAGGAGTCGGGGGCTCCCTACGAGCAGTACTTC.

The rearrangement uses TRBV4-3 and TRBJ2-3; 8 bases map to TRBD2. CDR1 and CDR2 (germline): LGHNA, YSLEER. J was trimmed by 6 bases and V by 0 bases; bases with no gene match: 8. CDR3 length: 16 amino acids. CDR3 sequence reads: CASSQDPHSGGDTQYF. For the CDR3, the DNA is TGCGCCAGCAGCCAAGATCCGCACTCGGGGGGGGATACGCAGTATTTT.

For the CDR3, the DNA is TGTGCCAGCACCCTGGCTGGGGAGCTGTTTTTT. Amino acids: CASTLAGELFF. V usage is TRBV6-5 and J usage is TRBJ2-2; D is undetermined. This CDR3 is 11 amino acids long. The V gene lost 7 bases and the J gene lost 8 bases, with 8 bases spanning the gap. In germline, CDR1 is MNHEY, CDR2 SVGAGI.